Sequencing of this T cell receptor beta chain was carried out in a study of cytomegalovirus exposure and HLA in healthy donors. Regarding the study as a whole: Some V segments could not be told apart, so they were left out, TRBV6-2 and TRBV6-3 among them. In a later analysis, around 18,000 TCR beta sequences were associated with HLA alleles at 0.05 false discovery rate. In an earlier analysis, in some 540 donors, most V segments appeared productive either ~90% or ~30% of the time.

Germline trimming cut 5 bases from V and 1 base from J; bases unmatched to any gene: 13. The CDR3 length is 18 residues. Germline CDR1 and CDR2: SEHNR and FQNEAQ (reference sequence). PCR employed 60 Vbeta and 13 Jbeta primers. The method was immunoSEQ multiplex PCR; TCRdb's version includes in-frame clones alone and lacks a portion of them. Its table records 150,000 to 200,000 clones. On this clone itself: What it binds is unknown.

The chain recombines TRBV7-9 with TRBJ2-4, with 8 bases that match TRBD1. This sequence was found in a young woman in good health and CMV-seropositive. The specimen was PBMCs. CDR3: CASSPTRTGFEAKNIQYF. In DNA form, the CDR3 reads TGTGCCAGCAGCCCCACCCGGACAGGGTTTGAGGCCAAAAACATTCAGTACTTC.